Sequencing of this TCR beta chain was carried out in a study of regulatory T cells in long-lasting Graves disease. The CDR3 spans 14 residues. V dropped 4 bases and J dropped 5; count of bases not matched to a gene: 6. In germline, CDR1 is MNHNS, CDR2 SASEGT. Regarding time point: persistent/refractory GD, antithyroid drugs over 5 years with positive TRAb. Construction of the TCR library relied on RNA isolated from PBMCs. In the case of this clonotype: The antigen is not known.

Study outcomes and limitations: Among samples with persistent disease, TRBV28, TRBJ1-2 and TRBJ2-5 were favored.

Combining iRepertoire HTBI primers with Arm-PCR of CDR3 regions, the authors built TCR beta libraries. The authors' processing: From all samples, identification returned approximately 14 TRBJ and approximately 61 TRBV segments. TCRdb itself ran the multiplex PCR reads through MiXCR, one entry per CDR3 protein. For this entry, the V and J calls and clone size follow TCRdb and not the study's own pipeline. Here the sample spans about 460,000 distinct CDR3 sequences, about 20% being singletons. V usage is TRBV6-1 and J usage is TRBJ2-3, with 7 bases identical to TRBD1. The TCR sequence derives from a female donor with Graves disease. The source material was peripheral blood mononuclear cells (PBMCs), sampled when the disease was refractory, from a patient treated with antithyroid drugs. In DNA, the CDR3 is TGTGCCAGCAGTGCACAGGGGAAGGGAGATACGCAGTATTTT. Protein product: CASSAQGKGDTQYF.